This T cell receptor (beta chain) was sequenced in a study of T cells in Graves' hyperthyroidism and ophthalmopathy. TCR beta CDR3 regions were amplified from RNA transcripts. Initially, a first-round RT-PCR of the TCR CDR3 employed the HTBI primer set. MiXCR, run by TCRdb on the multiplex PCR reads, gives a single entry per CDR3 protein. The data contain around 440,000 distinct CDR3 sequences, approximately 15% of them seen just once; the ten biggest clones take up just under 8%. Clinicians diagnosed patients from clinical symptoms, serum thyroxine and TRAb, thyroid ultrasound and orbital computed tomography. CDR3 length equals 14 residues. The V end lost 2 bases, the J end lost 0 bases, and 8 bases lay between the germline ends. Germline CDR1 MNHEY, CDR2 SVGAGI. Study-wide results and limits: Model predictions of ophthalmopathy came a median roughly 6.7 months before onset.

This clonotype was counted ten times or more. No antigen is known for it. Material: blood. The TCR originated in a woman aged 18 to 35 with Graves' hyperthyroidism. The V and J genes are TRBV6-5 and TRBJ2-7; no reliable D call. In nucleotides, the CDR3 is TGTGCCAGCAGTTACGGCGGATACTCCTACGAGCAGTACTTC. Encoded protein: CASSYGGYSYEQYF.